This TCR beta chain was captured by sequencing in a study of OX40 agonist ivuxolimab in advanced cancers. TCRdb's copy holds only in-frame clones and misses some; the assay was immunoSEQ multiplex PCR. Among about 54,000 clones listed, 91% were seen once. The CDR3 spans 17 residues. The ends were cut back, 4 bases at V and 0 bases at J, with 17 bases in the middle. The germline V gene has CDR1 SGDLS and CDR2 YYNGEE. The clonotype originates from an adult with an advanced solid tumor such as melanoma, head and neck, liver or kidney cancer. This chain connects TRBV9 to TRBJ1-3, with unresolved D. Here the sequenced sample was CD4+ or CD8+ T cells sorted from blood, taken in a trial of the OX40 agonist ivuxolimab. CDR3: CASSHLDATFSGNTIYF. CDR3 nucleotides: TGTGCCAGCAGCCATTTGGACGCGACATTCTCTGGAAACACCATATATTTT. Looking up the rest from reference TRBV9 and TRBJ1-3 gives the full variable domain: DSGVTQTPKHLITATGQRVTLRCSPRSGDLSVYWYQQSLDQGLQFLIQYYNGEERAKGNILERFSAQQFPDLHSELNLSSLELGDSALYFCASSHLDATFSGNTIYFGEGSWLTVV.